The 28 T cell receptor beta chains below all came from one sample that was sequenced in a study of vaccination effects on CD4 cells after COVID-19. Measured with immunoSEQ multiplex PCR; TCRdb has only the in-frame clones, and not every one. The sample includes about 74,000 clones, 60% to 80% seen only once; the top ten take approximately 2%. These receptors lack a known antigen. Having been cultured for around ten days, the cells underwent CD4+ T cell isolation. Sample: CD4+ T cells from PBMCs cultured without peptide, taken before COVID-19 vaccination. These receptors were taken from a human donor who received a COVID-19 vaccine.

The V and J genes are TRBV5-4 and TRBJ1-2, with 9 bases matching TRBD1. The germline gives CDR1 SGHNT, CDR2 YYREEE (reference sequence). The CDR3 totals 13 residues. The V segment lost 4 bases and the J segment 6 bases; nucleotides outside the gene matches: 4. DNA for the CDR3: TGTGCCAGCAGCCCACAGGGGGCAAATGGCTACACCTTC. Translation gives CASSPQGANGYTF. The full variable domain, in which reference TRBV5-4 and TRBJ1-2 provide the parts outside the CDR3, is ETGVTQSPTHLIKTRGQQVTLRCSSQSGHNTVSWYQQALGQGPQFIFQYYREEENGRGNFPPRFSGLQFPNYSSELNVNALELDDSALYLCASSPQGANGYTFGSGTRLTVV.

In this sample, this clone is large. The chain joins TRBV27 to TRBJ2-2; TRBD1 matches at 9 bases. This CDR3 spans 16 amino acids. Germline assignment: CDR1 MNHEY and CDR2 SMNVEV (reference sequence). The V segment lost 6 bases and the J segment 4 bases; nucleotides outside the gene matches: 9. The CDR3 DNA is TGTGCCAGCAGCCCCAGATCGACAGGGGGCACCGGGGAGCTGTTTTTT. Encoded protein: CASSPRSTGGTGELFF.

The chain uses TRBV5-1 and TRBJ2-6; possibly TRBD2 for D (5 bases). Germline CDR1 and CDR2: SGHRS and YFSETQ. V dropped 4 bases and J dropped 2 bases, with 13 bases sitting between them. CDR3 length: 16 residues. The CDR3 nucleotides read TGCGCCAGCAGCGGGTCGAGGCGGGCTGGGGCCAACGTCCTGACTTTC. Amino acids: CASSGSRRAGANVLTF.

The chain carries TRBV7-2 and TRBJ1-1; D not resolved. The CDR3 is 16 amino acids. Germline CDR1 is SGHTA and CDR2 is FQGNSA. Trimming pared 4 bases from V and 0 bases from J, leaving 15 bases between. CDR3: CASSSLLRLLNTEAFF. The CDR3 DNA follows: TGTGCCAGCAGCTCCCTCCTAAGGCTGTTGAACACTGAAGCTTTCTTT.

This clone was counted a single time. This sequence joins TRBV9 and TRBJ1-3, with D perhaps matching TRBD1 (6 bases). V dropped 1 base and J dropped 1 base, with 12 bases sitting between them. Germline lookup yields CDR1 SGDLS and CDR2 YYNGEE. The CDR3 contains 16 residues. The CDR3 sequence is CASSVRGALSGNTIYF. The CDR3 nucleotides are TGTGCCAGCAGCGTACGGGGGGCGTTATCTGGAAACACCATATATTTT.

The chain is built from TRBV28 and TRBJ1-5; a weak D match, TRBD1 (5 bases). V dropped 3 bases and J dropped 2 bases, with 11 bases sitting between them. Germline values: CDR1 MDHEN, CDR2 SYDVKM. CDR3 length equals 15 residues. Here the CDR3 DNA reads TGTGCCAGCAGTTTGTGGGGGGATGGCAATCAGCCCCAGCATTTT. Amino acids: CASSLWGDGNQPQHF.

This clone was detected a few times. This chain links TRBV10-1 with TRBJ2-3; TRBD2 agrees at 7 bases. CDR1 is WNHNN and CDR2 is SYGVQD in the germline V gene (reference sequence). V gave up 3 bases and J gave up 2 bases; unmatched junction bases: 8. This CDR3 has 16 amino acids. In nucleotides, the CDR3 is TGCGCCAGCAGTGAAATGGCGGGGGTGAACACAGATACGCAGTATTTT. Its translation is CASSEMAGVNTDTQYF.

The chain combines TRBV18 with TRBJ1-3, with D perhaps TRBD1 (6 bases). The CDR3 extends over 16 amino acids. Germline CDR1 reads KGHSH; CDR2 reads LQKENI. V was shortened by 3 bases and J by 0 bases, with 12 bases between the two germline ends. The CDR3 DNA sequence: TGTGCCAGCTCACCGGACAGTCCTGCCTCTGGAAACACCATATATTTT. Protein: CASSPDSPASGNTIYF.

The V call is TRBV21-1, the J call TRBJ2-4; the table's D call, TRBD1, was not checked against the DNA. TRBV21-1 is designated a pseudogene. The CDR3 sequence is 17 residues long. CDR3 bases: TGTGCCAGCAGCACCCTCAGGGGACAGGAAGCCAAAAACATTCAGTACTTC. Translated: CASSTLRGQEAKNIQYF.

The chain recombines TRBV15 with TRBJ1-3; D may be TRBD1 (5 bases). Germline CDR1 is LNHNV and CDR2 is YYDKDF (reference sequence). This CDR3 contains 17 residues. The V end was cut by 0 bases, the J end by 0 bases, with 12 bases between. For the CDR3, the DNA is TGTGCCACCAGCAGAGATCGGGGCAGGTCCTCTGGAAACACCATATATTTT. As protein: CATSRDRGRSSGNTIYF.

CDR3 sequence (DNA): TGTGCCACCAGTGATCCTGGGACCGTGGAGACCCAGTACTTC. It is translated as CATSDPGTVETQYF. The chain carries TRBV24-1 and TRBJ2-5; either TRBD1 or TRBD2 may fit D (5 bases each). The length of the CDR3 is 14 residues. The ends were cut back, 3 bases at V and 5 bases at J, with 12 bases in the middle. The V gene's germline CDR1 is KGHDR and CDR2 SFDVKD.

V and J are TRBV6-2 or TRBV6-3 and TRBJ2-3; 7 nucleotides line up with TRBD1. Losses at the gene ends were 5 bases for V and 6 bases for J; bases not matched to a gene: 5. Per the germline V gene, CDR1 is MNHEY and CDR2 is SVGEGT. This CDR3 spans 13 amino acids. DNA for the CDR3: TGTGCCAGCAGTCAACAGGGGTTTGATACGCAGTATTTT. Translating gives CASSQQGFDTQYF.

The chain is built from TRBV5-1 and TRBJ2-2, with D perhaps matching TRBD1 (5 bases). V was pared by 2 bases and J by 0 bases, with 11 bases between. The CDR3 extends over 16 amino acids. Germline V lookup: CDR1 SGHRS, CDR2 YFSETQ. The CDR3 DNA follows: TGCGCCAGCAGCTTAGGCCAGACAGCGAACACCGGGGAGCTGTTTTTT. This sequence encodes CASSLGQTANTGELFF. The entire variable domain, with the rest obtained from reference TRBV5-1 and TRBJ2-2, is as follows: KAGVTQTPRYLIKTRGQQVTLSCSPISGHRSVSWYQQTPGQGLQFLFEYFSETQRNKGNFPGRFSGRQFSNSRSEMNVSTLELGDSALYLCASSLGQTANTGELFFGEGSRLTVL.

CDR3 region: CASSLGGGGRLDQPQHF. In DNA, the CDR3 is TGTGCCAGCAGCTTAGGGGGGGGAGGCAGACTCGATCAGCCCCAGCATTTT. The chain uses TRBV7-2 and TRBJ1-5; TRBD1 is a possible D gene (5 bases). The CDR3 loop spans 17 amino acids. Germline CDR1 reads SGHTA; CDR2 reads FQGNSA. V lost 1 base, J lost 5 bases, and 18 bases lay in between.

The chain uses TRBV6-5 and TRBJ2-1; D is unresolved. In germline, CDR1 is MNHEY, CDR2 SVGAGI. V was trimmed by 5 bases and J by 10 bases, leaving 18 bases between them. The CDR3 length is 14 residues. The CDR3 loop is CASSPAHRNGEQFF. For the CDR3, the DNA is TGTGCCAGCAGTCCCGCACATAGGAATGGGGAGCAGTTCTTC.

The chain employs TRBV5-6 and TRBJ2-7; D might be TRBD1 (6 bases). The V end lost 3 bases, the J end lost 4 bases, and 8 bases lay between the germline ends. In germline, CDR1 is SGHDT, CDR2 YYEEEE. The CDR3 loop spans 12 amino acids. CDR3 nucleotides: TGTGCCAGCAGCTCCGGGACATACGAGCAGTACGTC. Translation: CASSSGTYEQYV.

The V call is TRBV5-4, the J call TRBJ1-1; 9 bases line up with TRBD1. V gave up 4 bases and J gave up 4 bases; unmatched junction bases: 17. Germline CDR1 reads SGHNT; CDR2 reads YYREEE (reference sequence). The CDR3 extends over 18 amino acids. CDR3 region: CASSASRDRVWVSTEAFF. The CDR3 DNA follows: TGTGCCAGCAGCGCGTCCCGGGACAGGGTTTGGGTGAGCACTGAAGCTTTCTTT.

The chain recombines TRBV3-1 (or the pseudogene TRBV3-2) with TRBJ2-5; D is unclear. Trimming removed 4 bases from V and 2 bases from J, with 8 bases in between. CDR3 length: 13 residues. From germline, CDR1 is LGHDT and CDR2 YNNKEL (reference sequence). The CDR3 loop reads CASSPDKQETQYF. DNA for the CDR3: TGTGCCAGCAGCCCCGACAAGCAAGAGACCCAGTACTTC.

The chain is built from TRBV7-6 and TRBJ2-5; D is perhaps TRBD2 (6 bases). Trimming removed 0 bases from V and 3 bases from J, with 14 bases in between. CDR1 SGHVS and CDR2 FNYEAQ come from the germline V gene. The CDR3 runs to 16 residues. The CDR3, as DNA: TGTGCCAGCAGCTTAGCCCGGGGGTCGAGGGAAGAGACCCAGTACTTC. Encoded protein: CASSLARGSREETQYF. Filled out from reference TRBV7-6 and TRBJ2-5, the complete variable domain reads GAGVSQSPRYKVTKRGQDVALRCDPISGHVSLYWYRQALGQGPEFLTYFNYEAQQDKSGLPNDRFSAERPEGSISTLTIQRTEQRDSAMYRCASSLARGSREETQYFGPGTRLLVL.

A few counts support this clone. V and J are TRBV18 and TRBJ2-7, with 10 bases matching TRBD1. From germline, CDR1 is KGHSH and CDR2 LQKENI. V lost 6 bases to trimming and J lost 0 bases; unmatched junction nucleotides: 11. This CDR3 has 17 residues. The CDR3 here is CASSQQMGQGSSYEQYV. DNA for the CDR3: TGTGCCAGCTCTCAACAGATGGGACAGGGGAGCTCCTACGAGCAGTACGTC.

The J gene is TRBJ2-1, the V gene TRBV5-6; D unresolved. This CDR3 has 14 amino acids. V was shortened by 0 bases and J by 5 bases, with 9 bases between the two germline ends. Germline V gene lookup returns CDR1 SGHDT and CDR2 YYEEEE. CDR3 nucleotides: TGTGCCAGCAGCTTGGCGAGGAGAAACAATGAGCAGTTCTTC. It translates to CASSLARRNNEQFF.

The chain carries TRBV5-5 and TRBJ1-5; D is perhaps TRBD1 (5 bases). This CDR3 spans 16 amino acids. V lost 4 bases and J lost 4, with 18 bases in between. Per germline, CDR1 SGHKS and CDR2 YYEKEE (reference sequence). Written as DNA, the CDR3 is TGTGCCAGCAGCCGAGGTAGTTGGGACCTAAATCAGCCCCAGCATTTT. Translated, it gives CASSRGSWDLNQPQHF.

This chain uses TRBV6-2 or TRBV6-3 with TRBJ2-7, with D unresolved. This CDR3 contains 16 residues. CDR1 MNHEY and CDR2 SVGEGT come from the germline V gene. V lost 2 bases to trimming and J lost 1 base, with 15 bases between them. The CDR3 DNA follows: TGTGCCAGCAGTTACAGTTCGGCCAGTTTGTCCTACGAGCAGTACGTC. Its protein is CASSYSSASLSYEQYV.

The V and J genes are TRBV27 and TRBJ1-6; no clear D gene. Trimming stripped 6 bases from V and 10 bases from J, with 10 bases between. Germline V gives CDR1 MNHEY, CDR2 SMNVEV (reference sequence). CDR3 length equals 12 residues. The CDR3: CASRDLYSPLHF. The DNA for the CDR3 is TGTGCCAGCAGGGACCTTTACTCACCCCTCCACTTT.

The chain links TRBV4-1 to TRBJ1-4, with a tentative D call TRBD1 (6 bases). Trimming shortened V by 1 base and J by 2 bases, and 11 bases separated the two germline ends. Per germline, CDR1 MGHRA and CDR2 YSYEKL. The CDR3 is 16 residues long. Here the CDR3 DNA reads TGCGCCAGCAGCCAAGTAGGGGGGGCGACTAATGAAAAACTGTTTTTT. Amino acid sequence: CASSQVGGATNEKLFF.

The V and J genes are TRBV6-2 or TRBV6-3 and TRBJ2-4; D is uncertain. V was pared by 6 bases and J by 0 bases, with 6 bases between. The CDR3 runs to 13 residues. Germline V gives CDR1 MNHEY, CDR2 SVGEGT. The CDR3 DNA reads as TGTGCCAGCAGCCCGCTAGCCAAAAACATTCAGTACTTC. It yields the protein CASSPLAKNIQYF.

A single count supports this clone. The CDR3 sequence: CASSQKGAGQPQHF. CDR3 coding DNA: TGTGCCAGCAGCCAAAAGGGGGCGGGTCAGCCCCAGCATTTT. The V call is TRBV3-1 (or the pseudogene TRBV3-2), the J call TRBJ1-5; 7 bases map to TRBD1. This CDR3 contains 14 residues. Germline CDR1 LGHDT, CDR2 YNNKEL (reference sequence). J was trimmed by 6 bases and V by 2 bases; bases with no gene match: 4.

CDR3 nucleotide sequence: TGCGCCAGCAGTGAGTCGGAAGACAGGAGTTCCTACGAGCAGTACGTC. It translates to CASSESEDRSSYEQYV. The V and J genes are TRBV10-1 and TRBJ2-7; tentative D call: TRBD1 (6 bases). The CDR3 spans 16 residues. Germline V gene sequence: CDR1 WNHNN, CDR2 SYGVQD (reference sequence). V lost 0 bases and J lost 1, with 13 bases in between.